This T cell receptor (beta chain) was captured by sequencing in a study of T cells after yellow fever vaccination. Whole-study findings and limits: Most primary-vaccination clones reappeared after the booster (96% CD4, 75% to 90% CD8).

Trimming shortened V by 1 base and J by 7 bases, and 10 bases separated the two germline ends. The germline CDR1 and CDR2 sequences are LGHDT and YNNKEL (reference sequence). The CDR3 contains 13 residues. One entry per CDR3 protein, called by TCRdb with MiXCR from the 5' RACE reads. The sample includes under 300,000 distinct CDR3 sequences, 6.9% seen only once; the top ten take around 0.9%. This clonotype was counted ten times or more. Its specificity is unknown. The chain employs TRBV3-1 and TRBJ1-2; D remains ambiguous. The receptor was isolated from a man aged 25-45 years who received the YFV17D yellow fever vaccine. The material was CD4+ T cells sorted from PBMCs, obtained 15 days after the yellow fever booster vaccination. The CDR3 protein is CASSQVPRLGYTF. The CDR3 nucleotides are TGTGCCAGCAGCCAAGTCCCTAGACTTGGCTACACCTTC.